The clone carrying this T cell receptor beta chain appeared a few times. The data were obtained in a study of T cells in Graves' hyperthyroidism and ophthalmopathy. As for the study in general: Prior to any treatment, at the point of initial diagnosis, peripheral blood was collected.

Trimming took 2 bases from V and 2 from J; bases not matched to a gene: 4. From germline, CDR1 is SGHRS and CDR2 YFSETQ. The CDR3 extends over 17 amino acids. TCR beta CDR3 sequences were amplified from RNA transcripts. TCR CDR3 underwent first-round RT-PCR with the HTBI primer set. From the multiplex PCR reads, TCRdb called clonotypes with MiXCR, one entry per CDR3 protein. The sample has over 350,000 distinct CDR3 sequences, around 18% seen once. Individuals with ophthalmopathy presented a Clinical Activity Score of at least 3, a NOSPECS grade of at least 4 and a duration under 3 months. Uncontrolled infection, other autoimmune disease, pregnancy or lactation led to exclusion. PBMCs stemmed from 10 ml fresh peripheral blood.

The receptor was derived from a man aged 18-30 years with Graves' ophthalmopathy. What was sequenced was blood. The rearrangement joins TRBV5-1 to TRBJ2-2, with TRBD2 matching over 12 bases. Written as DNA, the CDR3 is TGCGCCAGCAGCTTCCCTAGCGGGGGGGCAAACACCGGGGAGCTGTTTTTT. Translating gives CASSFPSGGANTGELFF.